The 17 T cell receptor beta chains in this list originate from one sample, sequenced in a study of shared clonotypes between healthy human individuals. The repertoire was sequenced with immunoSEQ multiplex PCR; TCRdb's copy has only in-frame clones and lacks some. This sample yields millions of clones, of which approximately 94% are seen a single time; about 1.5% belongs to the top ten. CD8 cells classed as naive were CD45RO-negative and positively selected for CCR7, excluding terminally differentiated effector memory CD45RA+ cells. The sample was naive CD8+ T cells from PBMCs. These receptors were collected from a man younger than 35 in good health. Some clones in this sample may be carry-over from other donors' samples.

This clone occurred a few times. Other DNA sequences of this sample code for an identical CDR3. The chain uses TRBV4-1 and TRBJ2-7; 9 bases fit TRBD1. The germline CDR1 and CDR2 sequences are MGHRA and YSYEKL. V was pared by 4 bases and J by 2 bases, with 3 bases of the junction left unmatched. CDR3 length: 14 residues. The CDR3 loop is CASSLGQGPYEQYF. The CDR3 DNA reads as TGCGCCAGCAGCCTGGGACAGGGACCCTACGAGCAGTACTTC.

This clone was counted a single time. V is TRBV4-2 and J is TRBJ2-1; the D is unclear. The V end was cut by 2 bases, the J end by 6 bases, with 11 bases between. The CDR3 has 14 residues. CDR1 and CDR2 (germline): LGHNA, YNFKEQ. The CDR3 sequence: CASSQRRGFNEQFF. CDR3 DNA sequence: TGTGCCAGCAGCCAAAGGCGAGGATTCAATGAGCAGTTCTTC.

The CDR3 sequence is CASSQEGTNSYEQYF. CDR3 DNA: TGTGCCAGCAGCCAAGAGGGGACAAATTCCTACGAGCAGTACTTC. This chain uses TRBV4-2 with TRBJ2-7; the D gene is possibly TRBD1 (6 bases). CDR3 length: 15 amino acids. Per germline, CDR1 LGHNA and CDR2 YNFKEQ. Trimming stripped 0 bases from V and 1 base from J, with 10 bases between.

The V and J genes are TRBV27 and TRBJ1-2, with a weak D call TRBD1 (6 bases). V lost 2 bases and J 6 bases, leaving 13 bases between the germline ends. CDR3 length: 14 residues. Germline CDR1 MNHEY, CDR2 SMNVEV (reference sequence). Here the CDR3 DNA reads TGTGCCAGCAGTTTAAACCCAGACAGGCATGGCTACACCTTC. This codes for CASSLNPDRHGYTF.

Worth noting for this clone: The same CDR3 also results from other DNA sequences found in this sample. The chain carries TRBV27 and TRBJ2-7; D is possibly TRBD1 or TRBD2 (6 bases each). CDR1 is MNHEY, CDR2 SMNVEV, per germline (reference sequence). Trimming cost V 2 bases and J 0 bases, with 8 bases left between them. The CDR3 spans 14 residues. CDR3 region: CASSLRGASYEQYF. In DNA form, the CDR3 reads TGTGCCAGCAGTTTAAGGGGGGCCTCCTACGAGCAGTACTTC.

J is TRBJ2-7 and V is TRBV13; 7 bases are shared with TRBD2. This CDR3 is built from 16 residues. The junction had 10 bases not matched to a gene; V was cut back by 2 bases and J by 3 bases. CDR1 and CDR2 from the germline V gene are PRHDT and FYEKMQ (reference sequence). The CDR3 DNA follows: TGTGCCAGCAGCTTAAGGGCGGGACTACCGAACTACGAGCAGTACTTC. Amino acid sequence: CASSLRAGLPNYEQYF.

The chain uses TRBV2 and TRBJ2-5; 9 positions agree with TRBD1. This CDR3 has 14 residues. V lost 6 bases, J lost 1 base, and 3 bases stayed unmatched. Germline V CDR1 and CDR2: SNHLY, FYNNEI. Here the CDR3 reads CASSGTGRQETQYF. The CDR3 DNA reads TGTGCCAGCAGCGGGACAGGGCGCCAAGAGACCCAGTACTTC.

The chain is built from TRBV10-3 and TRBJ2-7, with D tentatively TRBD1 (6 bases). CDR1 and CDR2 from the germline V gene are ENHRY and SYGVKD. CDR3 length: 15 residues. Deletions cut 8 bases from V and 9 bases from J, with 26 bases between. CDR3 in amino acids: CAIQTTLTGRLGQYF. Written as DNA, the CDR3 is TGTGCCATCCAGACTACCCTGACAGGACGCTTAGGGCAGTACTTC.

The chain is built from TRBV6-6 and TRBJ2-2; D is ambiguous. V shed 1 base and J shed 2 bases, with 2 bases lying between them. Germline V gene sequence: CDR1 MNHNY, CDR2 SVGAGI (reference sequence). The CDR3 loop spans 13 amino acids. The CDR3: CASSYFNTGELFF. The DNA of the CDR3 is TGTGCCAGCAGTTACTTTAACACCGGGGAGCTGTTTTTT.

This sequence joins TRBV2 and TRBJ1-2; tentative D call: TRBD1 (6 bases). Germline loops: CDR1 SNHLY, CDR2 FYNNEI. The CDR3 spans 15 residues. V shed 9 bases and J shed 12 bases, with 29 bases lying between them. In DNA, the CDR3 is TGTGCCAGTACATTGGGGGGGCATGGGATGTATGTACACACCTTC. Encoded protein: CASTLGGHGMYVHTF.

The V gene is TRBV14, the J gene TRBJ2-2, with unresolved D. The CDR3 has 14 residues. With 1 base removed from V and 7 bases from J, the gap between germline ends came to 10 bases. Germline CDR1 SGHDN, CDR2 FVKESK. CDR3 sequence: CASSQARPDGELFF. Here the CDR3 DNA reads TGTGCCAGCAGCCAAGCCCGACCCGACGGGGAGCTGTTTTTT. Based on the CDR3 plus reference TRBV14 and TRBJ2-2, the full variable domain is EAGVTQFPSHSVIEKGQTVTLRCDPISGHDNLYWYRRVMGKEIKFLLHFVKESKQDESGMPNNRFLAERTGGTYSTLKVQPAELEDSGVYFCASSQARPDGELFFGEGSRLTVL.

The chain joins TRBV6-5 to TRBJ1-2, with unresolved D. V was pared by 0 bases and J by 8 bases, with 13 bases between. Per the germline V gene, CDR1 is MNHEY and CDR2 is SVGAGI. This CDR3 region has 14 residues. CDR3 loop: CASSYSIDVGGYTF. DNA of the CDR3: TGTGCCAGCAGTTACTCGATCGACGTTGGGGGCTACACCTTC.

This chain links TRBV27 with TRBJ2-7; 11 bases fit TRBD2. Germline CDR1 reads MNHEY; CDR2 reads SMNVEV (reference sequence). CDR3 length equals 15 residues. With 4 bases clipped from V and 7 bases from J, the junction kept 9 bases outside the gene matches. The chain's CDR3 is CASSSLAGGPREQYF. In nucleotides, the CDR3 is TGTGCCAGCAGTTCCTTAGCGGGAGGGCCAAGGGAGCAGTACTTC.

The V and J genes are TRBV27 and TRBJ1-5; no clear D gene. V shed 0 bases and J shed 11 bases, with 11 bases lying between them. CDR3 length equals 13 residues. Germline loops: CDR1 MNHEY, CDR2 SMNVEV (reference sequence). CDR3 sequence (DNA): TGTGCCAGCAGTTTATCGATAATCGAAACCCAGCATTTT. Amino acids: CASSLSIIETQHF.

V gene TRBV9 combines with J gene TRBJ1-2; D not resolved. Germline V gene data show CDR1 as SGDLS and CDR2 as YYNGEE. CDR3 length equals 13 residues. V was cut by 5 bases and J by 4 bases, with 12 bases left in between. The CDR3, as DNA: TGTGCCAGCAGAAACATGGGGAGCTATGGCTACACCTTC. Translated: CASRNMGSYGYTF.

The chain combines TRBV28 with TRBJ1-1; TRBD1 might be the D (5 bases). V lost 1 base to trimming and J lost 8 bases, with 26 bases between them. Germline loops: CDR1 MDHEN, CDR2 SYDVKM. This CDR3 comprises 18 residues. The CDR3 sequence is CASSLSGWSAQDKGEAFF. DNA of the CDR3: TGTGCCAGCAGTTTATCGGGCTGGTCGGCCCAAGACAAGGGGGAAGCTTTCTTT.

This chain uses TRBV5-4 with TRBJ2-7, with D possibly being TRBD1 (6 bases). Germline V gene lookup returns CDR1 SGHNT and CDR2 YYREEE (reference sequence). With 3 bases removed from V and 3 bases from J, the gap between germline ends came to 13 bases. CDR3 size: 14 residues. CDR3 residues: CASSSRDTVYEQYF. CDR3 sequence (DNA): TGTGCCAGCAGCTCGAGGGACACAGTCTACGAGCAGTACTTC.